This T cell receptor (beta chain) was sequenced in a study of cytomegalovirus exposure and HLA in healthy donors. Study-level points and caveats: V- and J-gene trimming in TCR beta was tied to a missense DCLRE1C variant by an analysis performed later. Excluded were some V segments that proved indistinguishable, including TRBV6-2 and TRBV6-3.

The study ran its PCR with 60 Vbeta and 13 Jbeta primers. The protocol was immunoSEQ multiplex PCR, while the TCRdb copy is restricted to in-frame clones and leaves out a portion. The sample gives approximately 150,000 clones, nearly 80% of which show up once; about 0.64% is in the top ten. These donors counted as nominally healthy when sampled, but unrecorded immune exposures were likely. Of note for this clone: The antigen is unknown.

V was pared by 4 bases and J by 7 bases, with 18 bases between. This CDR3 has 15 residues. Germline values: CDR1 SGDLS, CDR2 YYNGEE. The sequence derives from a male donor in good health and CMV-seronegative. V is TRBV9 and J is TRBJ1-5; a weak D match, TRBD1 (5 bases). The material sequenced was PBMCs. The CDR3: CASSPAAGLGQPQHF. The CDR3, as DNA: TGTGCCAGCAGCCCAGCCGCAGGGTTAGGGCAGCCCCAGCATTTT.